Below, 24 T cell receptor beta chains from the same sample are listed, as sequenced in a study of blood T cells in healthy people across ages. It was with a sample-barcoded 5' primer and a J-beta primer mix that a second PCR of roughly 7 to 11 cycles was run. In TCRdb, the 5' RACE reads were re-called with MiXCR into one record per CDR3 protein. The table has around 1.5 million distinct CDR3 sequences, approximately 32% seen once. The sample comprised blood. The receptors come from a woman younger than 45 in good health.

The chain links TRBV7-9 to TRBJ2-1; 16 nucleotides align to TRBD2. The germline V gene has CDR1 SEHNR and CDR2 FQNEAQ (reference sequence). The V and J ends lost 1 base and 8 bases, in that order; junction bases with no gene match: 11. The CDR3 sequence is 19 residues long. CDR3: CASSLEGLAGGPDGDEQFF. In DNA form, the CDR3 reads TGTGCCAGCAGCTTAGAGGGACTAGCGGGGGGGCCAGACGGGGATGAGCAGTTCTTC.

To note about this clonotype: This sequence may be a read error, since a much larger clone differs from it by one base. The chain has TRBV7-9 and TRBJ2-5; a weak D match, TRBD2 (5 bases). Germline V CDR1 and CDR2: SEHNR, FQNEAQ (reference sequence). V lost 5 bases and J lost 11, with 15 bases in between. The CDR3 is 12 residues long. The CDR3 protein is CASSPSGVGQYF. The CDR3 DNA reads as TGTGCCAGCAGCCCCTCCGGGGTCGGGCAGTACTTC.

This chain joins TRBV6-6 and TRBJ1-1; D is possibly TRBD1 (6 bases). Germline V gene sequence: CDR1 MNHNY, CDR2 SVGAGI (reference sequence). This CDR3 contains 16 residues. V lost 4 bases and J 0 bases, leaving 15 bases between the germline ends. The CDR3 nucleotides are TGTGCCAGCAGTTGCGGGGGGGCGCCCCTGAACACTGAAGCTTTCTTT. It translates to CASSCGGAPLNTEAFF.

The chain links TRBV29-1 to TRBJ2-1; 9 bases line up with TRBD1. Germline CDR1 SQVTM, CDR2 ANQGSEA. Unmatched junction bases numbered 10, after V lost 0 bases and J lost 4 bases. This CDR3 is 17 amino acids long. The DNA of the CDR3 is TGCAGCGTTGAAGATCATAACAGGGGGCCCATTTACAATGAGCAGTTCTTC. Translated, it gives CSVEDHNRGPIYNEQFF.

The V and J genes are TRBV4-1 and TRBJ2-3, with TRBD2 identical over 10 bases. Per the germline V gene, CDR1 is MGHRA and CDR2 is YSYEKL. The CDR3 has 16 residues. Germline trimming cut 3 bases from V and 3 bases from J; bases unmatched to any gene: 6. This chain's CDR3 is CASSHYSGGRTDTQYF. CDR3 DNA sequence: TGCGCCAGCAGCCACTATAGCGGGGGGAGGACAGATACGCAGTATTTT.

This clonotype was counted a few times. The chain recombines TRBV6-6 with TRBJ2-3, with a tentative D call TRBD2 (7 bases). The CDR3 sequence is 15 residues long. CDR1 MNHNY and CDR2 SVGAGI come from the germline V gene (reference sequence). The V gene lost 0 bases and the J gene lost 5 bases, with 12 bases spanning the gap. The CDR3 DNA sequence: TGTGCCAGCAGTTACTCGGGGGGGCAGGGAGATACGCAGTATTTT. Protein: CASSYSGGQGDTQYF.

This chain connects TRBV28 to TRBJ1-2; D call uncertain. V was clipped by 5 bases and J by 4 bases, with 20 bases between them. The CDR3 length is 16 residues. In germline, CDR1 is MDHEN, CDR2 SYDVKM. CDR3 DNA sequence: TGTGCCAGCAGTGTTCTGAGGACGGGCGGCTCCTATGGCTACACCTTC. This encodes CASSVLRTGGSYGYTF.

Ten or more counts support this clonotype. The rearrangement uses TRBV20-1 and TRBJ2-5, with D uncertain. Germline V lookup: CDR1 DFQATT, CDR2 SNEGSKA (reference sequence). V lost 1 base and J lost 4, with 13 bases in between. The CDR3 is 14 residues long. CDR3 region: CSARATNRRETQYF. The CDR3 DNA sequence: TGCAGTGCTAGAGCCACGAACCGGAGAGAGACCCAGTACTTC.

J is TRBJ2-1 and V is TRBV5-1, with D perhaps being TRBD1 or TRBD2 (5 bases each). Germline V gene sequence: CDR1 SGHRS, CDR2 YFSETQ. CDR3 length equals 13 residues. Trimming removed 3 bases at V and 9 bases at J, with 13 bases between. The CDR3 protein is CASSSGIQGEQFF. DNA for the CDR3: TGCGCCAGCAGCTCCGGGATCCAGGGTGAGCAGTTCTTC.

This clonotype has more than one count but fewer than ten. The chain carries TRBV29-1 and TRBJ1-1; possibly TRBD1 for D (5 bases). Germline assignment: CDR1 SQVTM and CDR2 ANQGSEA. V gave up 1 base and J gave up 0 bases, with 9 bases separating them. The CDR3 loop spans 14 amino acids. This CDR3 reads CSVEGDFMNTEAFF. CDR3 in DNA: TGCAGCGTTGAAGGGGACTTCATGAACACTGAAGCTTTCTTT.

A remark on this clonotype: Possible read error: a much larger clone is one base away. V and J are TRBV29-1 and TRBJ2-3; 10 bases match TRBD2. The CDR3 has 16 amino acids. The V gene end was trimmed by 0 bases and the J gene end by 5 bases; junction bases not matched to a gene: 8. CDR1 SQVTM and CDR2 ANQGSEA come from the germline V gene. The CDR3 coding sequence is TGCAGCGTTGAAGATCAGGAGCGGGAGGGCCTAGATACGCAGTATTTT. This gives the protein CSVEDQEREGLDTQYF.

This clonotype was detected a few times. This chain links TRBV25-1 with TRBJ2-3; tentatively, D is TRBD1 (6 bases). The CDR3 length is 11 residues. Trimming removed 6 bases at V and 9 bases at J, with 10 bases between. In germline, CDR1 is MGHDK, CDR2 SYGVNS. The CDR3 DNA reads TGTGCCAGCAGACAGGGAACCACGCAGTATTTT. This gives the protein CASRQGTTQYF.

In its sample, this clonotype was seen many times. V gene TRBV3-1 combines with J gene TRBJ2-7; the match to TRBD1 covers 9 bases. Germline CDR1 reads LGHDT; CDR2 reads YNNKEL (reference sequence). The J segment lost 6 bases and the V segment lost 2 bases, leaving 14 bases of the junction unmatched. CDR3 length: 17 residues. The CDR3: CASSQPSRTGGSREQYF. Written as DNA, the CDR3 is TGTGCCAGCAGCCAACCCTCAAGAACAGGGGGCTCTCGCGAGCAGTACTTC.

There are a few counts of this clonotype. The chain is built from TRBV20-1 and TRBJ2-7; 12 bases line up with TRBD2. V was clipped by 6 bases and J by 0 bases; unmatched bases: 12. Germline values: CDR1 DFQATT, CDR2 SNEGSKA (reference sequence). The CDR3 runs 17 residues. DNA of the CDR3: TGCAGTGCCTCCGGAGTGAGACTAGCGGGAGCCTCCTACGAGCAGTACTTC. Amino acid sequence: CSASGVRLAGASYEQYF.

This clonotype was counted only a few times. The CDR3 bases are TGCGCCAGCAGCCTCGCAGCGGAAAAACTGTTTTTT. It translates to CASSLAAEKLFF. J is TRBJ1-4 and V is TRBV4-1; D remains unclear. Between the trimmed V and J ends, which lost 4 bases and 8 bases, there was a span of 8 bases. The CDR3 loop spans 12 amino acids. CDR1 is MGHRA and CDR2 is YSYEKL in the germline V gene.

This clonotype was picked up a small number of times. The rearrangement joins TRBV12-3 or TRBV12-4 to TRBJ1-1; D gene ambiguous. V was cut by 6 bases and J by 4 bases, with 9 bases left in between. This CDR3 contains 12 residues. CDR3 amino acids: CASSIFGTEAFF. CDR3 coding DNA: TGTGCCAGCAGCATATTTGGCACTGAAGCTTTCTTT.

The chain is built from TRBV6-6 and TRBJ1-5, with D possibly TRBD1 on 5 matching bases. CDR3 length: 13 residues. Germline V gene data show CDR1 as MNHNY and CDR2 as SVGAGI (reference sequence). Deletions cut 6 bases from V and 2 bases from J, with 8 bases between. CDR3 bases: TGTGCCAGCAGAACACAGGGCAATCAGCCCCAGCATTTT. Its protein is CASRTQGNQPQHF.

J is TRBJ2-1 and V is TRBV2; possibly TRBD1 or TRBD2 for D (5 bases each). The CDR3 runs 15 residues. Trimming removed 3 bases from V and 7 bases from J, with 16 bases in between. Germline V gene data show CDR1 as SNHLY and CDR2 as FYNNEI. CDR3 DNA sequence: TGTGCCAGCAGTGAGGGGCTGATGGGCGGGAATGAGCAGTTCTTC. Translating it yields CASSEGLMGGNEQFF.

With respect to this clonotype: A much larger clone lies one base from this, so it may be a read error. The chain links TRBV7-9 to TRBJ2-7; no reliable D call. V was clipped by 5 bases and J by 5 bases, with 16 bases between them. Per the germline V gene, CDR1 is SEHNR and CDR2 is FQNEAQ (reference sequence). The length of the CDR3 is 14 residues. CDR3 sequence reads: CASSPMDGSDEQYF. As DNA, the CDR3 is TGTGCCAGCAGCCCCATGGACGGGTCAGACGAGCAGTACTTC.

The chain joins TRBV20-1 to TRBJ2-2, with 7 bases matching TRBD1. V lost 0 bases, J lost 5 bases, and 9 bases stayed unmatched. The germline gives CDR1 DFQATT, CDR2 SNEGSKA (reference sequence). This CDR3 spans 16 amino acids. The CDR3 bases are TGCAGTGCTAGAGACCCCCGGGACAGTATAACCGGGGAGCTGTTTTTT. Amino acids: CSARDPRDSITGELFF.

The chain employs TRBV6-2 or TRBV6-3 and TRBJ2-1; D may be TRBD1 (5 bases). Germline V gene data show CDR1 as MNHEY and CDR2 as SVGEGT. The V and J ends lost 4 bases and 9 bases respectively, with 7 bases between them. This CDR3 is built from 11 residues. DNA of the CDR3: TGTGCCAGCAGTTTCAGGGTTGAGCAGTTCTTC. Its protein product is CASSFRVEQFF.

The rearrangement joins TRBV9 to TRBJ2-5; D is ambiguous. With 3 bases removed from V and 4 bases from J, the gap between germline ends came to 19 bases. The CDR3 totals 16 residues. Germline CDR1 SGDLS, CDR2 YYNGEE. The CDR3 DNA is TGTGCCAGCAGCGCCGGTGGCAGTTTCGTGGGAGAGACCCAGTACTTC. Translated: CASSAGGSFVGETQYF.

Only one count was recorded for this clonotype. The chain is built from TRBV9 and TRBJ2-1; D possibly corresponds to TRBD2 (6 bases). Germline V CDR1 and CDR2: SGDLS, YYNGEE. V was trimmed by 7 bases and J by 3 bases, leaving 8 bases between them. The CDR3 consists of 12 residues. CDR3 DNA: TGTGCCAGCGGGGAGGTCTACAATGAGCAGTTCTTC. Translation gives CASGEVYNEQFF.

This clonotype was seen a few times. V usage is TRBV4-1 and J usage is TRBJ2-5, with D uncertain. Germline CDR1 and CDR2: MGHRA and YSYEKL. This CDR3 is 15 amino acids long. The ends were cut back, 1 base at V and 1 base at J, with 10 bases in the middle. Written as DNA, the CDR3 is TGCGCCAGCAGCCAAGCCCCCACTGCCCAAGAGACCCAGTACTTC. Its protein is CASSQAPTAQETQYF.